These 11 T cell receptor beta chains were sequenced from one sample in a study of blood T cell repertoires in COVID-19. TCRdb keeps only in-frame clones here, not all; method: immunoSEQ multiplex PCR. Of around 150,000 clones in the sample, 75% to 90% were seen once. The sample comprised peripheral blood. The receptor set was obtained from a woman aged 60 to 75 with active COVID-19.

The count of this clone is one. The chain links TRBV19 to TRBJ2-2; no clear D. Germline loops: CDR1 LNHDA, CDR2 SQIVND (reference sequence). V was trimmed by 5 bases and J by 7 bases, leaving 8 bases between them. This CDR3 has 12 residues. This chain's CDR3 is CASSVENGELFF. In DNA, the CDR3 is TGTGCCAGTAGTGTGGAGAACGGGGAGCTGTTTTTT.

This chain connects TRBV2 to TRBJ1-1; 9 nucleotides align to TRBD1. The germline CDR1 and CDR2 sequences are SNHLY and FYNNEI. The ends lost 2 bases at V and 4 bases at J; junction bases unmatched: 14. The CDR3 length is 18 residues. DNA of the CDR3: TGTGCCAGCAGTGAATCGTGGGACAGGGCTTTCGACCTCACTGAAGCTTTCTTT. It translates to CASSESWDRAFDLTEAFF.

The chain joins TRBV4-3 to TRBJ2-2, with 16 bases fitting TRBD2. J lost 3 bases, V lost 4 bases, and 5 bases had no gene match. The CDR3 contains 18 residues. CDR1 and CDR2 from the germline V gene are LGHNA and YSLEER. The CDR3 sequence: CASSPGLAGGPYTGELFF. The CDR3 DNA sequence: TGCGCCAGCAGCCCGGGACTAGCGGGAGGGCCTTACACCGGGGAGCTGTTTTTT.

The rearrangement uses TRBV6-5 and TRBJ2-4; possible D gene TRBD1, 6 bases. The CDR3 runs 14 residues. V was clipped by 6 bases and J by 2 bases, with 11 bases between them. Germline V gives CDR1 MNHEY, CDR2 SVGAGI. CDR3 sequence: CASSPRDTKNIQYF. CDR3 in DNA: TGTGCCAGCAGCCCCCGGGACACCAAAAACATTCAGTACTTC.

The V gene is TRBV19, the J gene TRBJ2-5; D might be TRBD1 (5 bases). Germline V gives CDR1 LNHDA, CDR2 SQIVND (reference sequence). V lost 6 bases and J 5 bases, leaving 13 bases between the germline ends. The length of the CDR3 is 13 residues. The chain's CDR3 is CASSTDSWETQYF. CDR3 DNA: TGTGCCAGTAGCACTGACAGTTGGGAGACCCAGTACTTC.

The chain links TRBV3-1 (or the pseudogene TRBV3-2) to TRBJ2-5; D perhaps matches TRBD1 (5 bases). The CDR3 consists of 14 residues. From germline, CDR1 is LGHDT and CDR2 YNNKEL (reference sequence). Trimming took 2 bases from V and 5 from J, leaving 12 bases between them. The CDR3 loop reads CASSQNRAGETQYF. The CDR3 DNA is TGTGCCAGCAGCCAAAACAGAGCAGGGGAGACCCAGTACTTC.

V usage is TRBV6-2 or TRBV6-3 and J usage is TRBJ2-2, with D possibly being TRBD2 (6 bases). CDR1 MNHEY and CDR2 SVGEGT come from the germline V gene. With 4 bases removed from V and 1 base from J, the gap between germline ends came to 16 bases. The length of the CDR3 is 17 residues. As DNA, the CDR3 is TGTGCCAGCAGTTGGGGGGAGGCTAACTTGAACACCGGGGAGCTGTTTTTT. The encoded protein is CASSWGEANLNTGELFF.

There are a few counts of this clone. This sequence joins TRBV7-2 and TRBJ2-7; no clear D. Germline V CDR1 and CDR2: SGHTA, FQGNSA. The V end lost 2 bases, the J end lost 3 bases, and 8 bases lay between the germline ends. The CDR3 runs to 13 residues. CDR3 sequence (DNA): TGTGCCAGCAGCTTAAACTCGGTCTACGAGCAGTACTTC. Encoded protein: CASSLNSVYEQYF.

This chain links TRBV28 with TRBJ2-5, with 10 nucleotides matching TRBD1. Looked up from germline, CDR1 is MDHEN and CDR2 is SYDVKM. This CDR3 contains 14 residues. After removal of 5 bases from V and 5 bases from J, the junction contained 5 bases not matched to a gene. CDR3 sequence: CASSVTGGRETQYF. CDR3 sequence (DNA): TGTGCCAGCAGTGTGACAGGGGGCAGGGAGACCCAGTACTTC.

The rearrangement links TRBV27 to TRBJ2-7; 12 nucleotides agree with TRBD2. The J segment lost 2 bases and the V segment lost 5 bases, leaving 13 bases of the junction unmatched. CDR1 is MNHEY, CDR2 SMNVEV, per germline (reference sequence). The CDR3 runs to 18 residues. Here the CDR3 reads CASSPLGLAGQGAYEQYF. CDR3 nucleotides: TGTGCCAGCAGTCCCCTCGGACTAGCGGGACAGGGCGCCTACGAGCAGTACTTC.

The V gene is TRBV4-2, the J gene TRBJ1-1; no firm D call. The CDR3 totals 13 residues. The germline V gene has CDR1 LGHNA and CDR2 YNFKEQ. V lost 1 base and J lost 5, with 8 bases in between. The CDR3 sequence is CASSQARITEAFF. CDR3 nucleotide sequence: TGTGCCAGCAGCCAAGCGAGGATAACTGAAGCTTTCTTT.